The next 9 T cell receptor beta chains were all read from a single sample in a study of shared clonotypes between healthy human individuals. Assay used: immunoSEQ multiplex PCR; TCRdb lists only in-frame clones, some missing. The data hold over 2 million clones, with 85% to 95% observed a single time. Terminally differentiated effector memory CD45RA+ cells were excluded from the naive CD8 cells, which were CD45RO-negative and positively selected for CCR7. The sequencing sample was made of naive CD8+ T cells sorted from blood. All receptors derive from a man younger than 35 in good health.

V is TRBV4-1 and J is TRBJ2-7; 9 bases match TRBD1. The CDR3 spans 16 residues. V lost 0 bases and J lost 4; bases outside the gene matches: 7. The germline V gene has CDR1 MGHRA and CDR2 YSYEKL. The CDR3 DNA reads as TGCGCCAGCAGCCAAGACCCCGGGACAGGGATGTACGAGCAGTACTTC. It is translated as CASSQDPGTGMYEQYF.

This clone was seen only once. V usage is TRBV10-2 and J usage is TRBJ1-2; possibly TRBD1 for D (5 bases). V gave up 8 bases and J gave up 5 bases, with 9 bases separating them. The CDR3 is 11 residues long. Germline CDR1 reads WSHSY; CDR2 reads SAAADI. CDR3 sequence: CASGEGYGYTF. In nucleotides, the CDR3 is TGCGCCAGCGGAGAGGGGTATGGCTACACCTTC.

The chain combines TRBV25-1 with TRBJ1-6; D possibly corresponds to TRBD1 (6 bases). This CDR3 contains 15 residues. Germline V gives CDR1 MGHDK, CDR2 SYGVNS. The V end lost 4 bases, the J end lost 9 bases, and 16 bases lay between the germline ends. Here the CDR3 DNA reads TGTGCCAGCAGTGCGTCAAAGGGGGGTTTTTCACCCCTCCACTTT. It encodes CASSASKGGFSPLHF.

The chain uses TRBV6-9 and TRBJ2-7; 7 nucleotides align to TRBD2. Germline-derived CDR1 and CDR2 are MNHGY and SVAAGI. V trimming: 3 bases; J trimming: 3 bases; junction bases outside the gene matches: 11. The CDR3 totals 16 residues. This chain's CDR3 is CASSYPRSGDYYEQYF. The DNA for the CDR3 is TGTGCCAGCAGTTACCCCCGCAGCGGGGACTACTACGAGCAGTACTTC.

This clone was recorded once. The same CDR3 also results from other DNA sequences found in this sample. Here the CDR3 reads CASSDPGQGNTGELFF. CDR3 nucleotides: TGTGCCAGCAGCGACCCGGGACAGGGAAACACCGGGGAGCTGTTTTTT. The gene calls are TRBV9 and TRBJ2-2, with 9 bases identical to TRBD1. V lost 3 bases, J lost 2 bases, and 5 bases stayed unmatched. This CDR3 has 16 residues. The germline CDR1 and CDR2 sequences are SGDLS and YYNGEE.

V usage is TRBV27 and J usage is TRBJ2-7, with D perhaps given as TRBD1 or TRBD2 (5 bases each). The length of the CDR3 is 14 residues. V was cut by 5 bases and J by 5 bases, with 16 bases left in between. Germline assignment: CDR1 MNHEY and CDR2 SMNVEV (reference sequence). The CDR3 loop reads CASSPSGPPDEQYF. CDR3 DNA sequence: TGTGCCAGCAGTCCCTCGGGGCCGCCCGACGAGCAGTACTTC.

This clone has only one observation. The J gene is TRBJ2-7, the V gene TRBV11-1, with D perhaps being TRBD1 or TRBD2 (5 bases each). This CDR3 contains 14 residues. Trimming stripped 7 bases from V and 5 bases from J, with 18 bases between. From germline, CDR1 is SGHAT and CDR2 FQDESV (reference sequence). CDR3 sequence (DNA): TGTGCCAGCACCGTACCAATGGGGGACCACGAGCAGTACTTC. It specifies CASTVPMGDHEQYF. The variable domain in full, with the rest retrieved from reference TRBV11-1 and TRBJ2-7, is EAEVAQSPRYKITEKSQAVAFWCDPISGHATLYWYRQILGQGPELLVQFQDESVVDDSQLPKDRFSAERLKGVDSTLKIQPAELGDSAMYLCASTVPMGDHEQYFGPGTRLTVT.

The chain combines TRBV5-4 with TRBJ2-2; D may be TRBD1 (6 bases). This CDR3 spans 17 amino acids. Trimming removed 5 bases at V and 0 bases at J, with 17 bases between. CDR1 and CDR2 from the germline V gene are SGHNT and YYREEE (reference sequence). The CDR3 region is CASRYTGLPTNTGELFF. CDR3 coding DNA: TGTGCCAGCAGATATACAGGGCTTCCAACGAACACCGGGGAGCTGTTTTTT.

This chain uses TRBV2 with TRBJ2-1; either TRBD1 or TRBD2 may fit D (5 bases each). The CDR3 is 13 amino acids. V dropped 5 bases and J dropped 2 bases, with 7 bases sitting between them. The germline gives CDR1 SNHLY, CDR2 FYNNEI. This CDR3 reads CASSTGPYNEQFF. The CDR3 DNA reads TGTGCCAGCAGTACGGGACCCTACAATGAGCAGTTCTTC.